The TCR beta chain under discussion was sequenced for a study of blood T cell repertoires in COVID-19. Germline values: CDR1 SGDLS, CDR2 YYNGEE. The germline V and J ends were trimmed by 1 base and 2 bases, with 15 bases remaining between them. The CDR3 is 17 amino acids. Assay used: immunoSEQ multiplex PCR; TCRdb lists only in-frame clones, some missing. Among approximately 150,000 clones, roughly 89% were seen once, and the ten largest hold 8.6%. Sequenced material: peripheral blood. The V call is TRBV9, the J call TRBJ2-2; a possible D gene is TRBD2 (5 bases). This TCR was sampled from a woman aged 45-65 years with active or convalescent COVID-19. For the CDR3, the DNA is TGTGCCAGCAGCGTATTAGCCACTAGTGTTAACACCGGGGAGCTGTTTTTT. It specifies CASSVLATSVNTGELFF.